This record covers a single TCR beta chain. Authors' data handling: Nucleated cell counts were estimated from reference gene primer amplification. TCRdb's copy holds only in-frame clones and misses some; the assay was immunoSEQ multiplex PCR. The V and J calls and clone size come from that table; D and trimming were worked out from the DNA. Found here are almost 200,000 clones, around 81% of them singletons; the top ten hold 0.9% to 0.95%. These data originate in a study of blood T cell repertoires in COVID-19. Study at large: Sources were T cells, B-cell-depleted T cells, or PBMCs; the material itself was cDNA or gDNA.

Trimming took 7 bases from V and 5 from J, leaving 17 bases between them. The CDR3 is made up of 14 amino acids. Germline-derived CDR1 and CDR2 are MDHEN and SYDVKM. Those enrolled in Seattle joined during active infection and were followed longitudinally afterward. The clonotype originates from a man in his fifties or sixties with COVID-19, enrolled during active disease. V gene TRBV28 combines with J gene TRBJ1-2; TRBD1 might be the D (6 bases). Sequenced: peripheral blood. CDR3 protein: CASNPGARGYGYTF. CDR3 coding DNA: TGTGCCAGCAATCCCGGGGCCAGGGGATATGGCTACACCTTC.